Listed here are 17 T cell receptor beta chains from one sample, sequenced in a study of identical twins. TCRdb processed the 5' RACE reads anew with MiXCR; each CDR3 protein has one entry. This sample has 690,000 or so distinct CDR3 sequences; 6.1% occur once, and the top ten carry roughly 1.8%. What was sequenced was naive T cells sorted from blood. The receptor source for this set is a man younger than 30 in good health.

This chain joins TRBV6-1 and TRBJ2-3, with a possible D match to TRBD1 (6 bases). Germline V lookup: CDR1 MNHNS, CDR2 SASEGT. The CDR3 runs 15 residues. V dropped 6 bases and J dropped 0 bases, with 13 bases sitting between them. The CDR3 nucleotides read TGTGCCAGCAGGCCAACAGGGAAAAGCACAGATACGCAGTATTTT. Its translation: CASRPTGKSTDTQYF.

V is TRBV10-3 and J is TRBJ2-7; 8 bases map to TRBD1. The germline V gene has CDR1 ENHRY and CDR2 SYGVKD. V lost 7 bases, J lost 0 bases, and 8 bases stayed unmatched. This CDR3 comprises 15 residues. CDR3 sequence (DNA): TGTGCCATCACCCCCACCACAGGGGGCTCCTACGAGCAGTACTTC. Translated: CAITPTTGGSYEQYF.

This clonotype was picked up a small number of times. The chain links TRBV6-5 to TRBJ1-3; 9 nucleotides line up with TRBD1. Germline loops: CDR1 MNHEY, CDR2 SVGAGI. This CDR3 comprises 16 residues. The V gene end was trimmed by 2 bases and the J gene end by 2 bases; junction bases not matched to a gene: 4. CDR3 region: CASSYTRTGAGNTIYF. The CDR3, as DNA: TGTGCCAGCAGTTACACCCGGACAGGGGCTGGAAACACCATATATTTT.

This clonotype showed up just a few times. The V gene is TRBV5-6, the J gene TRBJ2-7; D gene uncertain. The CDR3 consists of 12 residues. The V end was cut by 0 bases, the J end by 6 bases, with 7 bases between. Germline V gives CDR1 SGHDT, CDR2 YYEEEE. CDR3 residues: CASSLDRAEQYF. In DNA, the CDR3 is TGTGCCAGCAGCTTGGACCGCGCCGAGCAGTACTTC.

The chain uses TRBV11-2 and TRBJ2-1; D is unclear. The CDR3 sequence is 14 residues long. Trimming left V 1 base short and J 9 bases short, with 13 bases between. Germline V CDR1 and CDR2: SGHAT, FQNNGV. CDR3 amino acids: CASSLVEKESEQFF. DNA for the CDR3: TGTGCCAGCAGCTTAGTGGAAAAGGAGTCTGAGCAGTTCTTC.

This clonotype was found many times. The chain couples TRBV12-3 or TRBV12-4 to TRBJ1-2, with TRBD1 as a possible D gene (5 bases). The CDR3 is 14 residues long. Trimming took off 5 bases at V and 3 bases at J, with 13 bases between the two ends. CDR3 sequence (DNA): TGTGCCAGCAGTCCAGCGACAGACTACTATGGCTACACCTTC. It translates to CASSPATDYYGYTF.

The V call is TRBV12-5, the J call TRBJ2-3; 7 nucleotides agree with TRBD2. This CDR3 has 17 amino acids. Germline trimming cut 6 bases from V and 1 base from J; bases unmatched to any gene: 13. Germline V gene sequence: CDR1 LGHNT, CDR2 FRNRAP. The CDR3 region is CASGPPRGGGGTDTQYF. The CDR3 DNA reads as TGTGCTAGTGGCCCTCCGAGGGGCGGGGGAGGCACAGATACGCAGTATTTT. The entire variable domain, with the rest obtained from reference TRBV12-5 and TRBJ2-3, is as follows: DARVTQTPRHKVTEMGQEVTMRCQPILGHNTVFWYRQTMMQGLELLAYFRNRAPLDDSGMPKDRFSAEMPDATLATLKIQPSEPRDSAVYFCASGPPRGGGGTDTQYFGPGTRLTVL.

This clonotype was seen at least ten times. The V call is TRBV7-9, the J call TRBJ2-2, with a weak D call TRBD1 (5 bases). The CDR3 has 15 amino acids. V shed 5 bases and J shed 1 base, with 11 bases lying between them. Germline V lookup: CDR1 SEHNR, CDR2 FQNEAQ (reference sequence). CDR3 sequence: CASSGLDKNTGELFF. CDR3 DNA sequence: TGTGCCAGCAGCGGGTTGGACAAGAACACCGGGGAGCTGTTTTTT.

V gene TRBV11-2 combines with J gene TRBJ2-5; 11 bases are shared with TRBD2. The CDR3 is made up of 16 amino acids. CDR1 is SGHAT, CDR2 FQNNGV, per germline. After removal of 3 bases from V and 2 bases from J, the junction contained 5 bases not matched to a gene. The CDR3 here is CASSFRSGRAQETQYF. The CDR3 nucleotides are TGTGCCAGCAGCTTCCGTAGCGGGAGGGCTCAAGAGACCCAGTACTTC.

This clonotype was seen many times. The CDR3 protein is CASSHNAITSTDTQYF. The CDR3 DNA follows: TGTGCCAGCAGTCATAACGCCATAACTAGCACAGATACGCAGTATTTT. This chain links TRBV7-8 with TRBJ2-3; D is uncertain. Deletions cut 6 bases from V and 0 bases from J, with 16 bases between. CDR1 is SGHVS, CDR2 FQNEAQ, per germline. This CDR3 region has 16 residues.

This clonotype was found a few times. The chain carries TRBV25-1 and TRBJ1-2; D unresolved. The CDR3 totals 13 residues. Germline CDR1 reads MGHDK; CDR2 reads SYGVNS. Between the trimmed V and J ends, which lost 3 bases and 5 bases, there was a span of 10 bases. The CDR3 sequence is CASSEGRDYGYTF. The CDR3 coding sequence is TGTGCCAGCAGTGAGGGCAGAGATTATGGCTACACCTTC.

The V and J genes are TRBV20-1 and TRBJ2-7; 7 nucleotides match TRBD1. V was clipped by 6 bases and J by 0 bases; unmatched bases: 11. This CDR3 is 15 amino acids long. Germline V gene lookup returns CDR1 DFQATT and CDR2 SNEGSKA (reference sequence). CDR3: CSAPEGTVYSYEQYF. The CDR3 DNA sequence: TGCAGTGCACCGGAAGGGACAGTTTACTCCTACGAGCAGTACTTC.

In its sample, this clonotype was seen many times. The V and J genes are TRBV4-1 and TRBJ2-7, with D perhaps matching TRBD1 (5 bases). The CDR3 is made up of 13 amino acids. V was pared by 0 bases and J by 2 bases, with 5 bases between. The germline gives CDR1 MGHRA, CDR2 YSYEKL. The DNA for the CDR3 is TGCGCCAGCAGCCAAGACAGGGCCTACGAGCAGTACGTC. Its translation is CASSQDRAYEQYV.

This clonotype has a count of ten or more. This chain links TRBV7-2 with TRBJ2-7; 7 bases fit TRBD2. CDR3 size: 15 residues. V shed 1 base, J shed 4 bases, and the junction held 7 bases outside the gene matches. The V gene's germline CDR1 is SGHTA and CDR2 FQGNSA. In DNA, the CDR3 is TGTGCCAGCAGCTTAGGGGCGGGAGTTGGGTACGAGCAGTACTTC. Translated, it gives CASSLGAGVGYEQYF.

This clonotype appeared a few times. The chain employs TRBV14 and TRBJ2-5; D is unclear. The CDR3 runs 13 residues. Germline CDR1 reads SGHDN; CDR2 reads FVKESK. Trimming left V 2 bases short and J 2 bases short, with 6 bases between. CDR3 nucleotide sequence: TGTGCCAGCAGCCAACTACCGCAAGAGACCCAGTACTTC. Its translation is CASSQLPQETQYF.

This clonotype was found many times. Here the CDR3 DNA reads TGCGCCAGCAGCCCCCCTTCTGGGGCCAACGTCCTGACTTTC. Translating gives CASSPPSGANVLTF. The chain employs TRBV5-1 and TRBJ2-6; D is uncertain. This CDR3 is 14 amino acids long. Trimming stripped 4 bases from V and 1 base from J, with 6 bases between. In germline, CDR1 is SGHRS, CDR2 YFSETQ.

A few counts support this clonotype. V gene TRBV6-1 combines with J gene TRBJ1-5; D may be TRBD1 (5 bases). V was pared by 6 bases and J by 3 bases, with 18 bases between. Germline lookup yields CDR1 MNHNS and CDR2 SASEGT. CDR3 length: 16 residues. Here the CDR3 DNA reads TGTGCCAGCAGCTCGGGACCGATGGGGTCCAATCAGCCCCAGCATTTT. Translation: CASSSGPMGSNQPQHF.